These 6 T cell receptor beta chains share one sample of origin, sequenced in a study of T-cell memory formation after mild COVID-19. In TCRdb, the 5' RACE reads were re-called with MiXCR into one record per CDR3 protein. The repertoire consists of tens of thousands of distinct CDR3 sequences, with around 10% occurring once and the leading ten covering 25% to 35%. What was sequenced was PBMCs or a T cell subset sorted from them (not recorded which). All receptors derive from a man in his late teens or twenties who had mild COVID-19 (a few samples of this study predate the infection). Cell type and time point are not known.

This clonotype appeared many times. This chain links TRBV5-4 with TRBJ2-7; D possibly corresponds to TRBD1 (6 bases). Germline CDR1 is SGHNT and CDR2 is YYREEE (reference sequence). The CDR3 is made up of 15 amino acids. Trimming pared 7 bases from V and 0 bases from J, leaving 17 bases between. The DNA of the CDR3 is TGTGCCAGCCGCGACGCCGGACAGTACTCCTACGAGCAGTACTTC. It codes for CASRDAGQYSYEQYF.

This clonotype was detected many times. The rearrangement joins TRBV20-1 to TRBJ2-7; D remains unclear. There are 11 residues in the CDR3. Between the trimmed V and J ends, which lost 3 bases and 4 bases, there was a span of 7 bases. The germline V gene has CDR1 DFQATT and CDR2 SNEGSKA (reference sequence). The CDR3 bases are TGCAGTGCTAGCCCCGAATACGAGCAGTACTTC. Translation gives CSASPEYEQYF.

This clonotype was counted at least ten times. CDR3 region: CATSTGGEGLSEQYF. Written as DNA, the CDR3 is TGTGCCACCAGCACGGGCGGGGAAGGGCTAAGCGAGCAGTACTTC. The chain has TRBV15 and TRBJ2-7, with D tentatively TRBD2 (6 bases). In germline, CDR1 is LNHNV, CDR2 YYDKDF (reference sequence). This CDR3 has 15 residues. Trimming took off 4 bases at V and 6 bases at J, with 19 bases between the two ends.

This clonotype was detected many times. The V call is TRBV20-1, the J call TRBJ2-5; 9 bases are a match to TRBD2. CDR1 is DFQATT, CDR2 SNEGSKA, per germline (reference sequence). The CDR3 has 15 residues. After removal of 3 bases from V and 4 bases from J, the junction contained 9 bases not matched to a gene. The CDR3 here is CSASDFSRGGETQYF. The CDR3 bases are TGCAGTGCTAGCGATTTTTCGCGGGGGGGAGAGACCCAGTACTTC.

This clonotype was seen ten or more times. The V and J genes are TRBV19 and TRBJ1-1; no firm D call. Germline CDR1 LNHDA, CDR2 SQIVND (reference sequence). The V end was cut by 6 bases, the J end by 4 bases, with 12 bases between. This CDR3 spans 13 amino acids. The CDR3 sequence is CASSQQVGTEAFF. The CDR3 coding sequence is TGTGCCAGTAGCCAACAAGTCGGCACTGAAGCTTTCTTT.

The chain recombines TRBV5-5 with TRBJ2-5, with TRBD2 identical over 7 bases. With V trimmed by 2 bases and J by 0 bases, 7 bases remained unmatched. This CDR3 is 16 amino acids long. Germline loops: CDR1 SGHKS, CDR2 YYEKEE (reference sequence). CDR3 in DNA: TGTGCCAGCAGCTTTAATGCGGGACTAAACCAAGAGACCCAGTACTTC. Residues: CASSFNAGLNQETQYF.